Listed below are T cell receptor beta chains from one sample, sequenced in a study of blood T cell repertoires in COVID-19. The method was immunoSEQ multiplex PCR; TCRdb's version includes in-frame clones alone and lacks a portion of them. Of 250,000 to 350,000 clones listed, 90% are singletons. The sample was peripheral blood. These receptors were collected from a woman aged 25 to 39 with COVID-19, enrolled during active disease. Both conserved end residues are part of each CDR3. Each record gives: clone size, J gene, D gene, V gene, CDR3 DNA, CDR3 protein. A D gene is named only where the DNA matches it firmly. Size is omitted from some rows. Given values are once, few, many or a class for expanded clones.

>-|TRBJ2-1|-|TRBV3-1/TRBV3-2
TGTGCCAGCAGCCAAGCGGGAGAGGGCCGTGAGCAGTTCTTC
CASSQAGEGREQFF
>-|TRBJ1-2|-|TRBV5-1
TGCGCCAGCAGCTTGGAGGGCGGAACTAGCTATGGCTACACCTTC
CASSLEGGTSYGYTF
>-|TRBJ2-3|-|TRBV4-2
TGTGCCAGCAGCCCAGTCCAGCGAGGAACAGATACGCAGTATTTT
CASSPVQRGTDTQYF
>few|TRBJ2-5|TRBD2|TRBV6-5
TGTGCCAGTAGAGGGGCGAGCGGGAGGGGAGAGACCCAGTACTTC
CASRGASGRGETQYF
>few|TRBJ1-2|-|TRBV5-4
TGTGCCAGCAGCTTGGCCCAAGGGGGAGGGGGCTACACCTTC
CASSLAQGGGGYTF
>-|TRBJ1-1|-|TRBV27
TGTGCCAGCAGTTTATTAGAGGGAGGCACTGAAGCTTTCTTT
CASSLLEGGTEAFF
>-|TRBJ2-5|TRBD1|TRBV28
TGTGCCAGCAGTTTCGGCAGGGGGCTCCAAGAGACCCAGTACTTC
CASSFGRGLQETQYF
>once|TRBJ1-5|TRBD1|TRBV15
TGTGCCACCAGCAGGGAACAGGGGAACAATCAGCCCCAGCATTTT
CATSREQGNNQPQHF
>-|TRBJ2-1|-|TRBV19
TGTGCCAGTAAGGATGGGCCGTACAATGAGCAGTTCTTC
CASKDGPYNEQFF
>few|TRBJ1-1|-|TRBV2
TGTGCCAGCAGTTTGGCTACTGAAGCTTTCTTT
CASSLATEAFF
>-|TRBJ1-1|-|TRBV5-1
TGCGCCAGCAGCCCGGGGTCGACTGAAGCTTTCTTT
CASSPGSTEAFF
>once|TRBJ2-5|-|TRBV12-3/TRBV12-4
TGTGCCAGCAGTTGGGAGAGGACCCAGTACTTC
CASSWERTQYF
>-|TRBJ1-1|-|TRBV20-1
TGCAGTGCCGAGGTGAACACTGAAGCTTTCTTT
CSAEVNTEAFF
>-|TRBJ1-5|-|TRBV6-6
TGTGCCAGCAGTTACTCGAACGCAGGGTCTGGGCAGCCCCAGCATTTT
CASSYSNAGSGQPQHF
>once|TRBJ1-1|TRBD1|TRBV10-3
TGTGCCATCACTCCGGACAGGGGGATGAACACTGAAGCTTTCTTT
CAITPDRGMNTEAFF
>-|TRBJ2-7|-|TRBV11-2
TGTGCCAGCAGCTTAGCGGCAGGCAGCTCCTACGAGCAGTACTTC
CASSLAAGSSYEQYF
>-|TRBJ2-7|TRBD2|TRBV6-1
TGTGCCAGCAGTGAAATGAGCGGGAGGAACTACGAGCAGTACTTC
CASSEMSGRNYEQYF
>-|TRBJ2-7|TRBD2|TRBV29-1
TGCAGCGTCTTCCTAGCGGACTCCTACGAGCAGTACTTC
CSVFLADSYEQYF
>-|TRBJ1-4|TRBD1|TRBV28
TGTGCCAGCAGTTTCGTGGGACAGGGAGGTGAAAAACTGTTTTTT
CASSFVGQGGEKLFF
>-|TRBJ1-1|-|TRBV9
TGTGCCAGCAGCGAAGGCGGTTACACTGAAGCTTTCTTT
CASSEGGYTEAFF
>once|TRBJ1-5|TRBD1|TRBV6-5
TGTGCCAGCAGGCTGACAGGGGGTCAGCCCCAGCATTTT
CASRLTGGQPQHF
>few|TRBJ2-2|-|TRBV27
TGTGCCAGCAGTTTCGGGGGTAGGACCGGGGAGCTGTTTTTT
CASSFGGRTGELFF
>few|TRBJ2-1|TRBD1|TRBV5-5
TGTGCCAGCAGGTGGAGGGACAGGGAGTCGACTGAGCAGTTCTTC
CASRWRDRESTEQFF
>-|TRBJ1-2|-|TRBV4-3
TGCGCCAGCAGCCAAGAGGGGCAGGAGGGGCCCTATGGCTACACCTTC
CASSQEGQEGPYGYTF
>once|TRBJ2-5|TRBD2|TRBV2
TGTGCCAGCAGTGAAGCGGGAGGGCCTGGGACCCAGTACTTC
CASSEAGGPGTQYF
>-|TRBJ2-1|TRBD2|TRBV18
TGTGCCAGCTCCCGACAGCGACTAGCGGGATACAATGAGCAGTTCTTC
CASSRQRLAGYNEQFF
>-|TRBJ2-7|TRBD2|TRBV2
TGTGCCAGCAGTGGTTCGGGACTAGCGGCCGAGCAGTACTTC
CASSGSGLAAEQYF
>-|TRBJ2-7|-|TRBV3-1/TRBV3-2
TGTGCCAGCAGCCCGCTCCTAGAGCCCTACGAGCAGTACTTC
CASSPLLEPYEQYF
>few|TRBJ1-2|-|TRBV4-3
TGCGCCAGCAGCCAAGACGGGGGATATGGCTACACCTTC
CASSQDGGYGYTF
>-|TRBJ1-6|-|TRBV11-2
TGTGCCAGCAGCCCCTGGACAGATTCACCCCTCCACTTT
CASSPWTDSPLHF
>-|TRBJ1-6|TRBD1|TRBV27
TGTGCCAGCAGTTTATCGACAGGGGGATTCTCACCCCTCCACTTT
CASSLSTGGFSPLHF
>-|TRBJ2-1|-|TRBV10-3
TGTGCCACCTCCCTAGGCAATGAGCAGTTCTTC
CATSLGNEQFF
>-|TRBJ1-5|TRBD1|TRBV24-1
TGTGCCACCAGTGACCCCAGGGGGCAGCCCCAGCATTTT
CATSDPRGQPQHF
>-|TRBJ2-3|-|TRBV10-3
TGTGCCATCCGATCGGTAGCTCCTAGCACAGATACGCAGTATTTT
CAIRSVAPSTDTQYF
>-|TRBJ2-5|-|TRBV5-4
TGTGCCAGCAGCTCGCGCGGGGGCGGGCAAGAGACCCAGTACTTC
CASSSRGGGQETQYF
>once|TRBJ2-7|-|TRBV10-3
TGTGCCATTTCGGAACAGGGAGATCTCGACGAGCAGTACTTC
CAISEQGDLDEQYF
>-|TRBJ2-7|-|TRBV7-2
TGTGCCAGCAGCGCTCGACATTCCTACGAGCAGTACTTC
CASSARHSYEQYF
>-|TRBJ1-1|-|TRBV6-5
TGTGCCACCCGTGTTGGGGGAGGCACTGAAGCTTTCTTT
CATRVGGGTEAFF
>-|TRBJ2-7|TRBD2|TRBV13
TGTGCCAGCAGCGAAAGGACTAGCGGGAGCTCCGAGCAGTACTTC
CASSERTSGSSEQYF
>-|TRBJ1-2|TRBD1|TRBV27
TGTGCCAGCAGTTTACGGGGGGACAGGGGGCCTACCTTC
CASSLRGDRGPTF
>-|TRBJ2-5|-|TRBV28
TGTGCCAGCAGTTTCGGCAGGGCTGAGACCCAGTACTTC
CASSFGRAETQYF
>-|TRBJ1-2|TRBD1|TRBV4-1
TGCGCCAGCAGCCAAGGGACAGGGAGTCAGGGCTACACCTTC
CASSQGTGSQGYTF
>-|TRBJ2-2|TRBD1|TRBV5-5
TGTGCCAGCAGCCCCGTGTTTAGACAGGGATACACCGGGGAGCTGTTTTTT
CASSPVFRQGYTGELFF
>-|TRBJ1-6|TRBD1|TRBV11-2
TGTGCCAGCAGCTTCCACAGGGGGCCCACCTATAATTCACCCCTCCACTTT
CASSFHRGPTYNSPLHF
>-|TRBJ1-1|TRBD1|TRBV6-1
TGTGCCAGCAGTTCCCGGGACAGGGCTCCTTGGTGGGCTTTCTTT
CASSSRDRAPWWAFF
>-|TRBJ2-3|TRBD1|TRBV24-1
TGTGCCACCGGGACAGCTAGCACAGATACGCAGTATTTT
CATGTASTDTQYF
>-|TRBJ2-1|TRBD2|TRBV7-8
TGTGCCAGCAGTTCCGGACTAGTTGAGAATGAGCAGTTCTTC
CASSSGLVENEQFF
>-|TRBJ2-2|TRBD1|TRBV7-2
TGTGCCAGCAGCGAGGGACAGGGCGGGATTAACACCGGGGAGCTGTTTTTT
CASSEGQGGINTGELFF
>-|TRBJ2-7|-|TRBV30
TGTGCCTGGAGTCCCCGGGGGTGGGGACCTACTAGGAACTTC
CAWSPRGWGPTRNF
>-|TRBJ1-2|TRBD1|TRBV24-1
TGTGCCACCAGAGGGACAGGGGGCGCAGAGGGCTACACCTTC
CATRGTGGAEGYTF
>-|TRBJ2-5|-|TRBV12-3/TRBV12-4
TGTGCCAGCAGTTTAGCTCGGGAGACCCAGTACTTC
CASSLARETQYF
>-|TRBJ2-5|TRBD1|TRBV6-1
TGTGCCAGCAGTGAACTCCGGGACAGGCTAACTCAAGAGACCCAGTACTTC
CASSELRDRLTQETQYF